Below, one T cell receptor beta chain is given with its context. In the authors' workflow: The authors estimated nucleated cell counts from reference gene primer amplification. Profiling relied on immunoSEQ multiplex PCR, and the TCRdb table lists in-frame clones only, not all of them. The DNA was the basis for D and trimming; V, J and clone size are from that table. In the table there are tens of thousands of clones, approximately 80% of which are singletons. Germline V gives CDR1 MDHEN, CDR2 SYDVKM. The ends were cut back, 2 bases at V and 0 bases at J, with 20 bases in the middle. This CDR3 contains 19 residues. This entry belongs to a study of blood T cell repertoires in COVID-19. The overall study: PBMCs, B-cell-depleted T cells, or T cells provided the cDNA or gDNA that made up the material.

The chain combines TRBV28 with TRBJ2-1; D is perhaps TRBD1 (6 bases). Input material: peripheral blood. The clonotype was recovered from a human donor in a cohort sampled during active COVID-19. Written as DNA, the CDR3 is TGTGCCAGCAGTTTAATTATCTTAGGCAGGGGACCCTCCTACAATGAGCAGTTCTTC. Translating gives CASSLIILGRGPSYNEQFF.